This T cell receptor beta chain was sequenced for a study of T cell repertoires in cytomegalovirus infection. Study background: Recently described HLA-C-restricted plus well-studied HLA-B-restricted CMV epitopes were used. Study-level points and caveats: Carriers of CMV and the relevant HLA type were discriminated by public TCR beta frequency. Clonotype analysis showed dominance of the ex vivo response by HLA-C-restricted CMV-specific TCR beta clonotypes.

MiXCR was run by TCRdb on the reads, yielding one entry per CDR3 protein. Altogether fewer than 950,000 distinct CDR3 sequences are present, around a third being singletons, with the ten largest covering around an eighth. As regards this clonotype: The antigen is unknown.

Germline CDR1 and CDR2: SGHTA and FQGTGA. Trimming took off 0 bases at V and 4 bases at J, with 15 bases between the two ends. The CDR3 runs 16 residues. This specimen consisted of cultured CD8+ T cells from PBMCs, obtained from culture after CMV antigen stimulation. This clonotype was sampled from a human donor in good health (CMV status not recorded). Some clones in this sample may be carry-over from other donors' samples. The chain uses TRBV7-3 and TRBJ1-1, with TRBD1 as a possible D gene (5 bases). In DNA form, the CDR3 reads TGTGCCAGCAGCTTAACGGTCGGGGACGGAGGCACTGAAGCTTTCTTT. It encodes CASSLTVGDGGTEAFF.